Below, 21 T cell receptor beta chains from the same sample are listed, as sequenced in a study of T-cell memory formation after mild COVID-19. TCRdb used MiXCR to reprocess the 5' RACE reads, holding one entry per CDR3 protein. The repertoire holds 400,000 to 550,000 distinct CDR3 sequences, about 23% seen once, with about 12% in the top ten. The source material was PBMCs or a T cell subset sorted from them (not recorded which). The receptors were gathered from an adult woman who had mild COVID-19 (a few samples of this study predate the infection). Cell type and time point are not known.

This clonotype turned up a few times. The rearrangement joins TRBV3-1 to TRBJ1-2; D uncertain. The germline CDR1 and CDR2 sequences are LGHDT and YNNKEL (reference sequence). CDR3 length equals 13 residues. With 1 base removed from V and 5 bases from J, the gap between germline ends came to 8 bases. DNA for the CDR3: TGTGCCAGCAGCCAAGTGTTGGGGTATGGCTACACCTTC. Translated: CASSQVLGYGYTF.

This chain uses TRBV29-1 with TRBJ2-5; D is possibly TRBD1 (6 bases). CDR1 is SQVTM and CDR2 is ANQGSEA in the germline V gene. V was clipped by 7 bases and J by 5 bases, with 11 bases between them. The CDR3 has 11 amino acids. The CDR3 protein is CSAGHLETQYF. For the CDR3, the DNA is TGCAGCGCGGGACATCTGGAGACCCAGTACTTC.

V gene TRBV5-1 combines with J gene TRBJ1-3; D unresolved. V was cut by 4 bases and J by 0 bases, with 11 bases left in between. Germline CDR1 reads SGHRS; CDR2 reads YFSETQ. This CDR3 is built from 15 residues. The CDR3 loop is CASSVTAGSGNTIYF. The CDR3 bases are TGCGCCAGCAGCGTCACGGCCGGCTCTGGAAACACCATATATTTT. Drawing the rest from reference TRBV5-1 and TRBJ1-3, the complete variable domain is KAGVTQTPRYLIKTRGQQVTLSCSPISGHRSVSWYQQTPGQGLQFLFEYFSETQRNKGNFPGRFSGRQFSNSRSEMNVSTLELGDSALYLCASSVTAGSGNTIYFGEGSWLTVV.

The sample holds a few counts of this clonotype. The chain carries TRBV12-3 or TRBV12-4 and TRBJ1-2; perhaps TRBD1 as D (6 bases). This CDR3 has 15 amino acids. Trimming shortened V by 7 bases and J by 4 bases, and 19 bases separated the two germline ends. The CDR3 here is CASTLPGAPGYGYTF. CDR3 bases: TGTGCCAGCACTCTTCCGGGGGCGCCTGGCTATGGCTACACCTTC.

The chain couples TRBV20-1 to TRBJ1-2, with 9 bases matching TRBD1. The length of the CDR3 is 17 residues. CDR1 is DFQATT and CDR2 is SNEGSKA in the germline V gene (reference sequence). V dropped 2 bases and J dropped 1; count of bases not matched to a gene: 11. The CDR3 loop reads CSARHSGTGSGNYGYTF. CDR3 sequence (DNA): TGCAGTGCTAGACATAGCGGGACAGGGTCCGGTAACTATGGCTACACCTTC.

In this sample, this clonotype turned up a few times. Its ends do not fully match the called genes, so a read error is possible. The V call is TRBV12-3 or TRBV12-4, the J call TRBJ2-1, with TRBD2 identical over 7 bases. The length of the CDR3 is 12 residues. CDR3 sequence: CASSVAGNEQFF. For the CDR3, the DNA is TGTGCCAGCAGTGTAGCGGGTAATGAGCAGTTCTTC.

The J gene is TRBJ2-7, the V gene TRBV14; D not resolved. The CDR3 totals 12 residues. In germline, CDR1 is SGHDN, CDR2 FVKESK. Trimming stripped 3 bases from V and 1 base from J, with 4 bases between. The CDR3 DNA reads as TGTGCCAGCAGCCACACTTCCTACGAGCAGTACTTC. It codes for CASSHTSYEQYF.

This clonotype was seen only a few times. The chain links TRBV5-1 to TRBJ2-5; 7 nucleotides align to TRBD1. The V gene end was trimmed by 0 bases and the J gene end by 1 base; junction bases not matched to a gene: 6. Germline values: CDR1 SGHRS, CDR2 YFSETQ. The CDR3 is made up of 16 amino acids. CDR3 sequence (DNA): TGCGCCAGCAGCTTGGAGGGGACAGCTACCCAAGAGACCCAGTACTTC. Translation gives CASSLEGTATQETQYF.

This chain joins TRBV6-2 or TRBV6-3 and TRBJ1-5, with D uncertain. Germline CDR1 is MNHEY and CDR2 is SVGEGT. V dropped 1 base and J dropped 3 bases, with 4 bases sitting between them. This CDR3 is built from 13 residues. The CDR3 sequence is CASSYYNNQPQHF. CDR3 DNA sequence: TGTGCCAGCAGTTACTACAACAATCAGCCCCAGCATTTT.

The CDR3 is CASSEGTSRETQYF. CDR3 nucleotides: TGTGCCAGCAGCGAAGGGACTAGTCGAGAGACCCAGTACTTC. V and J are TRBV14 and TRBJ2-5; the match to TRBD2 covers 8 bases. There are 14 residues in the CDR3. Germline assignment: CDR1 SGHDN and CDR2 FVKESK. Trimming cost V 5 bases and J 4 bases; bases outside gene matches: 6. Together with reference TRBV14 and TRBJ2-5, the CDR3 gives the full variable domain: EAGVTQFPSHSVIEKGQTVTLRCDPISGHDNLYWYRRVMGKEIKFLLHFVKESKQDESGMPNNRFLAERTGGTYSTLKVQPAELEDSGVYFCASSEGTSRETQYFGPGTRLLVL.

The chain carries TRBV7-8 and TRBJ2-3; 7 nucleotides align to TRBD2. Trimming removed 7 bases from V and 3 bases from J; junction bases left unmatched: 10. Germline lookup yields CDR1 SGHVS and CDR2 FQNEAQ. There are 15 residues in the CDR3. The CDR3 here is CASILGAGVTDTQYF. CDR3 nucleotides: TGTGCCAGCATCCTTGGGGCGGGAGTGACAGATACGCAGTATTTT.

The V call is TRBV3-1, the J call TRBJ1-2, with TRBD1 identical over 7 bases. V trimming: 0 bases; J trimming: 6 bases; junction bases outside the gene matches: 7. Per the germline V gene, CDR1 is LGHDT and CDR2 is YNNKEL (reference sequence). The CDR3 is 15 residues long. CDR3 sequence (DNA): TGTGCCAGCAGCCAAGAGACCCCAGGGGGGGATGGCTACACCTTC. Its protein product is CASSQETPGGDGYTF.

This clonotype was detected a few times. The chain has TRBV20-1 and TRBJ2-1; D call uncertain. The CDR3 extends over 15 amino acids. Trimming cost V 3 bases and J 7 bases, with 19 bases left between them. CDR1 and CDR2 (germline): DFQATT, SNEGSKA (reference sequence). The CDR3, as DNA: TGCAGTGCTAGCCCCGAACCCGCCGGCAAAAATGAGCAGTTCTTC. Protein product: CSASPEPAGKNEQFF.

Only a few counts were recorded for this clonotype. The V gene is TRBV30, the J gene TRBJ2-2; no clear D gene. The V end lost 3 bases, the J end lost 9 bases, and 11 bases lay between the germline ends. This CDR3 region has 12 residues. Germline-derived CDR1 and CDR2 are GTSNPN and SVGIG (reference sequence). The CDR3 DNA follows: TGTGCCTGGAGGCAAGGCTACCGGGAGCTGTTTTTT. Its translation is CAWRQGYRELFF.

The chain has TRBV7-9 and TRBJ1-1; 9 bases agree with TRBD1. V dropped 5 bases and J dropped 10; count of bases not matched to a gene: 5. This CDR3 is built from 12 residues. From germline, CDR1 is SEHNR and CDR2 FQNEAQ (reference sequence). This CDR3 is CASSPQGARAFF. The CDR3 DNA sequence: TGTGCCAGCAGCCCACAGGGGGCCCGAGCTTTCTTT. The full variable domain, rest sourced from reference TRBV7-9 and TRBJ1-1, is DTGVSQNPRHKITKRGQNVTFRCDPISEHNRLYWYRQTLGQGPEFLTYFQNEAQLEKSRLLSDRFSAERPKGSFSTLEIQRTEQGDSAMYLCASSPQGARAFFGQGTRLTVV.

The chain combines TRBV10-3 with TRBJ2-3; tentatively, D is TRBD1 or TRBD2 (5 bases each). Germline CDR1 ENHRY, CDR2 SYGVKD. CDR3 length: 15 residues. V was cut by 6 bases and J by 9 bases, with 22 bases left in between. As DNA, the CDR3 is TGTGCCATCAGGGGGGAAGCGCTCTCTGGCGGGACGCAGTATTTT. Residues: CAIRGEALSGGTQYF.

This rearrangement joins TRBV6-6 to TRBJ2-3, with TRBD2 identical over 7 bases. V dropped 11 bases and J dropped 6; count of bases not matched to a gene: 17. The V gene's germline CDR1 is MNHNY and CDR2 SVGAGI (reference sequence). This CDR3 region has 15 residues. As DNA, the CDR3 is TGTGCCGGAGCTCCCGGACTAGAACGGGGCGATACGCAGTATTTT. It specifies CAGAPGLERGDTQYF.

This clonotype was detected only a few times. The rearrangement links TRBV6-5 to TRBJ2-7; no firm D call. V was shortened by 2 bases and J by 2 bases, with 7 bases between the two germline ends. The CDR3 consists of 13 residues. Looked up from germline, CDR1 is MNHEY and CDR2 is SVGAGI. The CDR3 loop reads CASSYDSTYEQYF. The CDR3 coding sequence is TGTGCCAGCAGTTACGACTCCACCTACGAGCAGTACTTC.

There are a few counts of this clonotype. The chain is built from TRBV10-3 and TRBJ2-2; TRBD1 might be the D (5 bases). The germline V gene has CDR1 ENHRY and CDR2 SYGVKD. The V and J ends lost 4 bases and 0 bases respectively, with 12 bases between them. This CDR3 spans 16 amino acids. The CDR3: CAISGLDKSNTGELFF. CDR3 in DNA: TGTGCCATCAGTGGTCTGGACAAATCGAACACCGGGGAGCTGTTTTTT.

This clonotype was detected only a few times. This chain uses TRBV20-1 with TRBJ1-6; no definite D call. V lost 0 bases to trimming and J lost 3 bases, with 6 bases between them. Germline CDR1 reads DFQATT; CDR2 reads SNEGSKA (reference sequence). CDR3 length: 14 residues. The CDR3 here is CSARDRDYNSPLHF. In DNA form, the CDR3 reads TGCAGTGCTAGAGATAGGGACTATAATTCACCCCTCCACTTT.

This chain joins TRBV5-6 and TRBJ2-7, with a possible D match to TRBD1 (5 bases). Trimming left V 2 bases short and J 7 bases short, with 10 bases between. This CDR3 comprises 12 residues. The germline V gene has CDR1 SGHDT and CDR2 YYEEEE. CDR3 region: CASSLRTREQYF. CDR3 nucleotide sequence: TGTGCCAGCAGCTTAAGGACAAGAGAGCAGTACTTC.